The 13 T cell receptor beta chains in this list originate from one sample, sequenced in a study of blood T cell repertoires in COVID-19. This table comes from immunoSEQ multiplex PCR, and its TCRdb copy is limited to in-frame clones, with some not included. There are approximately 210,000 clones in the sample; around 90% occur only once, and approximately 2.2% lies in the top ten. Sequenced: PBMCs or T cells enriched from blood (not recorded which). Source of these receptors: a woman in her 30s who had recovered from COVID-19.

This clone was observed a few times. The gene calls are TRBV6-5 and TRBJ2-7; 7 bases fit TRBD1. Germline V CDR1 and CDR2: MNHEY, SVGAGI. V shed 3 bases and J 6 bases; nucleotides not matched to a gene: 8. The CDR3 is 14 residues long. CDR3 coding DNA: TGTGCCAGCAGTTATACGGGACAGCCGTTCGAGCAGTACTTC. It translates to CASSYTGQPFEQYF.

V usage is TRBV7-2 and J usage is TRBJ2-1; D unresolved. CDR1 is SGHTA, CDR2 FQGNSA, per germline. V gave up 0 bases and J gave up 0 bases, with 6 bases separating them. This CDR3 region has 15 residues. The CDR3 nucleotides read TGTGCCAGCAGCTTAGCGTCTAGCTCCTACAATGAGCAGTTCTTC. Its protein is CASSLASSSYNEQFF.

The chain has TRBV30 and TRBJ1-5, with D unresolved. The CDR3 consists of 14 residues. V lost 0 bases, J lost 9 bases, and 15 bases lay in between. Germline values: CDR1 GTSNPN, CDR2 SVGIG (reference sequence). This CDR3 is CAWSVSGGVRPQHF. The CDR3 region has the DNA TGTGCCTGGAGTGTAAGTGGCGGGGTACGGCCCCAGCATTTT. The full variable domain, rest sourced from reference TRBV30 and TRBJ1-5, is SQTIHQWPATLVQPVGSPLSLECTVEGTSNPNLYWYRQAAGRGLQLLFYSVGIGQISSEVPQNLSASRPQDRQFILSSKKLLLSDSGFYLCAWSVSGGVRPQHFGDGTRLSIL.

The rearrangement uses TRBV30 and TRBJ2-3; 7 positions agree with TRBD2. The CDR3 spans 16 residues. Germline CDR1 is GTSNPN and CDR2 is SVGIG (reference sequence). The V segment lost 3 bases and the J segment 4 bases; nucleotides outside the gene matches: 13. DNA of the CDR3: TGTGCCTGGAGCCTTGTGGGGGAGGGCAGCGCAGATACGCAGTATTTT. It translates to CAWSLVGEGSADTQYF.

This chain links TRBV2 with TRBJ1-3; 10 positions match TRBD1. The V gene's germline CDR1 is SNHLY and CDR2 FYNNEI. Losses at the gene ends were 6 bases for V and 2 bases for J; bases not matched to a gene: 1. The CDR3 sequence is 14 residues long. The CDR3 loop reads CASRGTGAGNTIYF. The CDR3 nucleotides read TGTGCCAGCAGGGGGACAGGGGCTGGAAACACCATATATTTT.

The chain carries TRBV7-9 and TRBJ1-5; 8 nucleotides line up with TRBD1. The germline V gene has CDR1 SEHNR and CDR2 FQNEAQ (reference sequence). Unmatched junction bases numbered 6, after V lost 5 bases and J lost 9 bases. The CDR3 is made up of 13 amino acids. Here the CDR3 DNA reads TGTGCCAGCAGCCCGGACAGGGCTCGGCCCCAGCATTTT. Its protein is CASSPDRARPQHF.

This rearrangement joins TRBV5-5 to TRBJ2-2, with a weak D call TRBD2 (7 bases). This CDR3 spans 14 amino acids. V was shortened by 7 bases and J by 1 base, with 11 bases between the two germline ends. CDR1 SGHKS and CDR2 YYEKEE come from the germline V gene (reference sequence). DNA for the CDR3: TGTGCCAGCGGGAGGGACATGAACACCGGGGAGCTGTTTTTT. Translation: CASGRDMNTGELFF.

The chain couples TRBV7-3 to TRBJ2-1, with TRBD2 identical over 10 bases. V dropped 5 bases and J dropped 6; count of bases not matched to a gene: 10. The CDR3 has 16 residues. From germline, CDR1 is SGHTA and CDR2 FQGTGA. Here the CDR3 DNA reads TGTGCCAGCAGCCCCTCACTAGCGGGGATCGGCAATGAGCAGTTCTTC. This translates into CASSPSLAGIGNEQFF.

This clone showed up just once. The chain links TRBV7-8 to TRBJ1-2; D is unresolved. The V gene's germline CDR1 is SGHVS and CDR2 FQNEAQ. The CDR3 consists of 16 residues. The V and J ends lost 0 bases and 7 bases respectively, with 18 bases between them. The chain's CDR3 is CASSLARNVGGSGYTF. For the CDR3, the DNA is TGTGCCAGCAGCTTAGCGCGAAACGTCGGAGGGTCTGGCTACACCTTC.

This chain uses TRBV9 with TRBJ1-1; TRBD1 might be the D (5 bases). Trimming shortened V by 0 bases and J by 0 bases, and 12 bases separated the two germline ends. Germline V CDR1 and CDR2: SGDLS, YYNGEE. This CDR3 contains 16 residues. CDR3 protein: CASSVGAGTMNTEAFF. The CDR3 DNA sequence: TGTGCCAGCAGCGTAGGGGCGGGGACCATGAACACTGAAGCTTTCTTT.

The rearrangement joins TRBV11-3 to TRBJ2-5; 10 nucleotides agree with TRBD1. Germline assignment: CDR1 SGHNT and CDR2 YENEEA. V gave up 8 bases and J gave up 5 bases; unmatched junction bases: 11. CDR3 length equals 15 residues. This CDR3 is CASGGTGARFETQYF. The CDR3 bases are TGTGCCAGCGGAGGGACAGGGGCGCGTTTCGAGACCCAGTACTTC.

J is TRBJ2-3 and V is TRBV9; 13 nucleotides match TRBD2. From germline, CDR1 is SGDLS and CDR2 YYNGEE. The trim removed 3 bases at V and 2 bases at J, leaving 12 bases unmatched. There are 19 residues in the CDR3. CDR3 region: CASSAQTPGLAGPTDTQYF. CDR3 bases: TGTGCCAGCAGCGCGCAGACTCCGGGACTAGCGGGACCCACAGATACGCAGTATTTT. Using reference TRBV9 and TRBJ2-3 for the parts outside the CDR3, the full variable domain is DSGVTQTPKHLITATGQRVTLRCSPRSGDLSVYWYQQSLDQGLQFLIQYYNGEERAKGNILERFSAQQFPDLHSELNLSSLELGDSALYFCASSAQTPGLAGPTDTQYFGPGTRLTVL.

The genes are TRBV29-1 and TRBJ2-5; D may be TRBD2 (5 bases). Germline V gives CDR1 SQVTM, CDR2 ANQGSEA. The CDR3 is 14 amino acids. V shed 3 bases and J shed 2 bases, with 13 bases lying between them. CDR3 region: CSVDRTAQQETQYF. In nucleotides, the CDR3 is TGCAGCGTTGATAGGACTGCGCAACAAGAGACCCAGTACTTC.